This T cell receptor (beta chain) was identified during a study of T cell responses to AZD1222 COVID-19 vaccine (dated by TCRdb to the early 2020s). Turning to the overall study: TCR sequencing was performed for 230 to 250 trial participants, of whom roughly 200 were given two doses of AZD1222 and some 26 were given two doses of MenACWY control vaccine. Trial participants were enrolled into age subgroups of 18-55, 56-69 and 70-plus years, which contained approximately 150, 28 and 58 TCR-sequenced participants, respectively.

The CDR3 regions of human TCRbeta chains were analyzed by immunosequencing. In the paper's pipeline: TCRs in the repertoires were compared against a reference library of SARS-CoV-2-specific TCRs that had been generated with the MIRA antigen-specificity platform. Breadth was defined as the fraction of unique TCRs that were SARS-CoV-2-associated. Depth was defined as the fraction of total T cells that were SARS-CoV-2-associated. Each spike-specific TCR was assigned to its reactive spike region and to a CD4 or CD8 class using the MIRA data. Log10-transformed breadth and depth values were compared by one-way ANOVA with Sidak's multiple comparisons tests. The immuneACCESS repertoire file appears here via TCRdb, limited to in-frame rearrangements. These files lack a portion of the clones; in checked studies, under half of the deficit traces to unresolved V genes, and the cause of the others is not known. Clone size and V and J calls were adopted from that table, with D and trimming inferred from the DNA. This sample holds 100,000 to 150,000 clones; roughly 88% were observed only once. The leading ten clones occupy around 1% of the sample.

The label giving this sample's time point can be read as: about 28 days (+/-7) after the second vaccine dose. AZD1222 recipients with second doses at about 4 weeks or about 12 weeks were pooled, because spike-specific TCR depth and breadth did not differ between schedules. Samples from vaccinated people were obtained from the UK trials COV001 and COV002, which included a single-blind randomized controlled phase 2/3 trial of AZD1222 (ChAdOx1 nCoV-19) in healthy adults. For TCRbeta chain sequencing, PBMC samples were collected from trial participants at day 0 and at day 28 after the second dose. On the study overall, not on this receptor specifically: The 56-69-year group was small, and its depth increase did not reach significance, likely because of low power. Participants were mostly white British and included more females than males, and it was suggested by the authors that clonal diversity may have been underestimated. Because no day 14 peak-response samples were available, repertoires were characterized only after the peak T cell response. Conclusions about previously exposed vaccinees are limited because only a handful of AZD1222 recipients were SARS-CoV-2 seropositive at baseline. Spike-specific TCR breadth and depth rose significantly after two AZD1222 doses compared with day 0 and with MenACWY recipients. Epitopes outside the regions mutated in the B.1.351 and B.1.1.7 variants were reportedly recognized by nearly half of the unique spike-specific TCRs. The whole spike protein was spanned by vaccine-associated CD4 TCRs, and dominant responses were seen in regions 160-218 and 743-854.

V and J are truncated by 2 bases and 1 base respectively, leaving an intervening sequence of 8 bases. In the germline V gene, CDR1 corresponds to MNHNS and CDR2 to SASEGT. The CDR3 numbers 14 residues from cysteine through phenylalanine. Of all the DNA, just the CDR3 is kept, 42 bases in frame from base 1. In regard to this clone: It lacks a known antigen. No base-level quality is on record; no much larger clone is a single base apart.

The chain was built from TRBV6-1 and TRBJ1-2; a tentative D call is TRBD1 (6 bases match). The sample here was peripheral blood, taken 28 days after the second AZD1222 dose. This sequence was found in an adult who received the AZD1222 COVID-19 vaccine. CDR3 protein: CASSEMDSNYGYTF. The sequence in DNA is TGTGCCAGCAGTGAAATGGACAGTAACTATGGCTACACCTTC.